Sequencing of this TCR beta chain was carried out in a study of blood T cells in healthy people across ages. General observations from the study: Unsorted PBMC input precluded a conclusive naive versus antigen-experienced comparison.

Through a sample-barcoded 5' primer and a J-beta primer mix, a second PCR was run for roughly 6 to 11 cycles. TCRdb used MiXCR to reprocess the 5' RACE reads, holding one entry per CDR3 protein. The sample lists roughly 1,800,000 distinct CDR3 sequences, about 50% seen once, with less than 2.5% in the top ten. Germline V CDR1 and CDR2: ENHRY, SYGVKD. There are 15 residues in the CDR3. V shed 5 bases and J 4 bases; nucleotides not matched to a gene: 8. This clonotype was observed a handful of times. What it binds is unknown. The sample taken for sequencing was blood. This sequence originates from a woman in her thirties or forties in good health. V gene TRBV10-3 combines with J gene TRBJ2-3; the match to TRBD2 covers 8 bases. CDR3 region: CAISPTGGPPDTQYF. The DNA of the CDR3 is TGTGCCATCAGTCCGACGGGGGGGCCCCCAGATACGCAGTATTTT.